This T cell receptor (beta chain) was profiled in a study of T cell repertoires in cytomegalovirus infection. Overall study: CMV epitopes in the study were HLA-C-restricted (recently identified) and HLA-B-restricted (well studied). Findings and caveats of the study: Carriage of CMV together with the relevant HLA was identifiable through cumulative public TCR beta family frequency.

TCRdb reprocessed the reads with MiXCR, giving one entry per CDR3 protein. The sample consists of about 500,000 distinct CDR3 sequences, roughly a third of them appearing once. In regard to this clonotype: Its antigen is currently unknown.

The CDR3 has 14 residues. V lost 0 bases to trimming and J lost 8 bases, with 13 bases between them. Germline V gene data show CDR1 as DFQATT and CDR2 as SNEGSKA (reference sequence). Specimen: cultured PBMCs, collected from culture after CMV antigen stimulation. The V and J genes are TRBV20-1 and TRBJ1-4, with D possibly TRBD1 on 6 matching bases. The receptor was isolated from a human donor in good health (CMV status not recorded). Some clones in this sample may be carry-over from other donors' samples. The chain's CDR3 is CSARDPQGDEKLFF. The DNA for the CDR3 is TGCAGTGCTAGAGATCCACAGGGCGACGAAAAACTGTTTTTT.